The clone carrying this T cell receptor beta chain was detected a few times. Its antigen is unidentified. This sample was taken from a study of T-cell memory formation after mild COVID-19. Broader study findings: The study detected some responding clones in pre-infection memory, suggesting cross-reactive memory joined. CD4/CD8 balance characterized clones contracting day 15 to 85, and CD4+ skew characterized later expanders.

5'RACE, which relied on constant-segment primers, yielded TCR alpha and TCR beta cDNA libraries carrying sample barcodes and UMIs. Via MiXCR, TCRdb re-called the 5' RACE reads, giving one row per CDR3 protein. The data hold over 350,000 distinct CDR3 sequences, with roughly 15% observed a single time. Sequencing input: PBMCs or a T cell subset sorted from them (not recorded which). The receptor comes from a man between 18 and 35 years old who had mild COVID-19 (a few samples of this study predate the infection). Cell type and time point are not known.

For the CDR3, the DNA is TGTGCCAGCAGCGGGGCCAGTCCAGATACGCAGTATTTT. As protein: CASSGASPDTQYF. The rearrangement uses TRBV25-1 and TRBJ2-3; D is possibly TRBD1 or TRBD2 (5 bases each). The CDR3 covers 13 residues. In germline, CDR1 is MGHDK, CDR2 SYGVNS. V was cut by 6 bases and J by 4 bases, with 11 bases left in between.